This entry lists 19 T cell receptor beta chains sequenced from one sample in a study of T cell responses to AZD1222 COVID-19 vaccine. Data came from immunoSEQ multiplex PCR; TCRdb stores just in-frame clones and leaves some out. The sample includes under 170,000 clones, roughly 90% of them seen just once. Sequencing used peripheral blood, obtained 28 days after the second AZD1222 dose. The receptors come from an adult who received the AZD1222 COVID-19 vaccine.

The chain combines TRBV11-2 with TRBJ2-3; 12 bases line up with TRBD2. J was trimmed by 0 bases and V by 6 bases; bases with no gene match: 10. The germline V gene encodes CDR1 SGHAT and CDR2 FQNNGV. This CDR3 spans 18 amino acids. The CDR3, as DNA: TGTGCCAGCAGGAAGGGACTAGCGGGTACATCTAGCACAGATACGCAGTATTTT. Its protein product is CASRKGLAGTSSTDTQYF.

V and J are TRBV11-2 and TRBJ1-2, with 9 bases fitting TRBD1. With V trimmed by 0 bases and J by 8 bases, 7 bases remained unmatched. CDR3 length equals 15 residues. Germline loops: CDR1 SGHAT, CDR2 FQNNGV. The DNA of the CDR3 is TGTGCCAGCAGCTTAGAGGACAGGGGTCCAGTAGGCTACACCTTC. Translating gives CASSLEDRGPVGYTF.

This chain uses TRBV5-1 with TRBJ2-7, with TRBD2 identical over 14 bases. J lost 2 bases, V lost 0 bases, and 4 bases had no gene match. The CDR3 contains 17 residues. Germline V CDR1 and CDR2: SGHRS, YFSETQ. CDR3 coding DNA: TGCGCCAGCAGCTTGGGACTAGCGGGAGGGCCCACCTACGAGCAGTACTTC. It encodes CASSLGLAGGPTYEQYF.

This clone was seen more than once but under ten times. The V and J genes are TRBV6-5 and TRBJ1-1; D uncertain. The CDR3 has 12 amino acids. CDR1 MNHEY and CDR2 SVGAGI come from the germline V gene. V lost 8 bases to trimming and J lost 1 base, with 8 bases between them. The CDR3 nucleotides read TGTGCCAGCGCGGTAGAGAACACTGAAGCTTTCTTT. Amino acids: CASAVENTEAFF.

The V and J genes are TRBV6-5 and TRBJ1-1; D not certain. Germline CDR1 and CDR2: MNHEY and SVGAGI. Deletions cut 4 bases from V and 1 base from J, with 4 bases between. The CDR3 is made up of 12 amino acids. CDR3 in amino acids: CASSSENTEAFF. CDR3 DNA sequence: TGTGCCAGCAGTTCAGAGAACACTGAAGCTTTCTTT.

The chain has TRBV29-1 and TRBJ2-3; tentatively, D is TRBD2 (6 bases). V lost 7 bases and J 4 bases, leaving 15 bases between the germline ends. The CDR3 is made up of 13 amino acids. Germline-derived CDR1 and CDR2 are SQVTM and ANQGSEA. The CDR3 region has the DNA TGCAGCGCCCTGGGACTCTCCGCAGATACGCAGTATTTT. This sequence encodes CSALGLSADTQYF.

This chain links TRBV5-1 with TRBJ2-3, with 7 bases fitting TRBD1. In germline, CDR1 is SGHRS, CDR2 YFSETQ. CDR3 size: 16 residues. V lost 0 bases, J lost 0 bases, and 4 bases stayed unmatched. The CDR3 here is CASSLGTGDSTDTQYF. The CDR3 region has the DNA TGCGCCAGCAGCTTGGGAACAGGGGACAGCACAGATACGCAGTATTTT.

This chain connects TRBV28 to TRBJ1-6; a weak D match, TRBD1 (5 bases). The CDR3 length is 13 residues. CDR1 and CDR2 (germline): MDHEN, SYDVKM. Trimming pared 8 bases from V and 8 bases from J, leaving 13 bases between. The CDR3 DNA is TGTGCCAGCTCCTCCCCGGGGGATTCACCCCTCCACTTT. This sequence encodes CASSSPGDSPLHF.

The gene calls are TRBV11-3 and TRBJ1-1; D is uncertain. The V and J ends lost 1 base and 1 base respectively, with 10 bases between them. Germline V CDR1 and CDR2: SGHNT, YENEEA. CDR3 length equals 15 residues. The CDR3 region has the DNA TGTGCCAGCAGCTTAGGTTCGGCCGGGAACACTGAAGCTTTCTTT. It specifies CASSLGSAGNTEAFF.

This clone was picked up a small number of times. The CDR3 sequence: CASSELGTGYGYTF. The CDR3 nucleotides read TGTGCCAGCAGTGAACTGGGGACAGGATATGGCTACACCTTC. The V gene is TRBV2, the J gene TRBJ1-2; 8 bases agree with TRBD1. V gave up 2 bases and J gave up 5 bases; unmatched junction bases: 4. The germline gives CDR1 SNHLY, CDR2 FYNNEI. The CDR3 runs to 14 residues.

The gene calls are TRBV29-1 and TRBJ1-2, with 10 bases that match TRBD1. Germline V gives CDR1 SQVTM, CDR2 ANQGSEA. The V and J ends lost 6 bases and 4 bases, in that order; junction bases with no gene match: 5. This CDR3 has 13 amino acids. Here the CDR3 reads CSVRQGAGYGYTF. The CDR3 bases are TGCAGCGTGAGACAGGGGGCGGGCTATGGCTACACCTTC.

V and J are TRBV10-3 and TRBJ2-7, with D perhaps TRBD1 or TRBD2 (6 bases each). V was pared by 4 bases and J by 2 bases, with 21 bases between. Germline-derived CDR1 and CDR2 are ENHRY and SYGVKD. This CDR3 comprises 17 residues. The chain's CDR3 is CAISGAVGGRGPYEQYF. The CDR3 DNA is TGTGCCATCAGTGGGGCTGTAGGGGGGCGCGGGCCCTACGAGCAGTACTTC.

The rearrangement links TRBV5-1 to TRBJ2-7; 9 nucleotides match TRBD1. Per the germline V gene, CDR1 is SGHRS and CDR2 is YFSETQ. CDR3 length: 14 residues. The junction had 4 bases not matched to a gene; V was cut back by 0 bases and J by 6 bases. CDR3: CASSLGQGGVEQYF. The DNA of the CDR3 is TGCGCCAGCAGCTTGGGACAGGGGGGCGTCGAGCAGTACTTC.

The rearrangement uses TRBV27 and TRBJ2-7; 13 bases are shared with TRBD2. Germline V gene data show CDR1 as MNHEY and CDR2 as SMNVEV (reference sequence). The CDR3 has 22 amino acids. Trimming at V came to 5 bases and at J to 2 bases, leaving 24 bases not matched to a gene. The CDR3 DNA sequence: TGTGCCAGCAGTCCGGGGACTAGCGGGAATAGGCTCCGAAGCCCAAGCCCCTACGAGCAGTACTTC. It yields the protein CASSPGTSGNRLRSPSPYEQYF.

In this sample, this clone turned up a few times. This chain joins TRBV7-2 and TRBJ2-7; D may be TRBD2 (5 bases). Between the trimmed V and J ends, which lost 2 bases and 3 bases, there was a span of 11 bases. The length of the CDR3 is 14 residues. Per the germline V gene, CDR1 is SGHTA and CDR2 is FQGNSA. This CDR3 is CASSLSLGGYEQYF. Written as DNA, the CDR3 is TGTGCCAGCAGCTTATCTCTAGGAGGCTACGAGCAGTACTTC.

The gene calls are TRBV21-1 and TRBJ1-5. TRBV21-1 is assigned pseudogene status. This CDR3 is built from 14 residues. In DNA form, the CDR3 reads TGTGCCAGCAGCAAAGTCCGGGCGCATCAGCCCCAGCATTTT. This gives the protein CASSKVRAHQPQHF.

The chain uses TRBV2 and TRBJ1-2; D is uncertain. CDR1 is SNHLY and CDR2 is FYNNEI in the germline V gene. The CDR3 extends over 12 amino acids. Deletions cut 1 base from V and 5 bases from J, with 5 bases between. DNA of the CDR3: TGTGCCAGCAGTGAAGACGTGTATGGCTACACCTTC. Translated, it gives CASSEDVYGYTF.

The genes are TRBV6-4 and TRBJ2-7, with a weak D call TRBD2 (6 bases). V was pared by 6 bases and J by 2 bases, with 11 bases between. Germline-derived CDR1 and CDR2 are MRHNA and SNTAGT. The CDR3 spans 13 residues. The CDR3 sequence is CASRISGAYEQYF. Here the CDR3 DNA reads TGTGCCAGCAGGATCTCGGGGGCCTACGAGCAGTACTTC.

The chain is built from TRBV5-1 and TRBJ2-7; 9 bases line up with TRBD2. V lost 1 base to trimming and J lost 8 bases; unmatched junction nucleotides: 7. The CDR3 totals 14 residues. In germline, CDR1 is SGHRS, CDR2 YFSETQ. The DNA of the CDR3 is TGCGCCAGCAGCTTGTTGGGGACTAGCCACAAGCAGTACTTC. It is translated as CASSLLGTSHKQYF.